The 3 T cell receptor beta chains given below trace back to one sample, sequenced in a study of shared clonotypes between healthy human individuals. The protocol was immunoSEQ multiplex PCR, while the TCRdb copy is restricted to in-frame clones and leaves out a portion. The table shows hundreds of thousands of clones, with roughly four fifths occurring only once. Sequencing was performed on PBMCs. These receptors were collected from a woman in her 40s in good health. Some clones in this sample may be carry-over from other donors' samples.

A word on this clone: A far larger clone is just one base off, so this is likely a read error. This same CDR3 is encoded by further DNA sequences in the sample. J is TRBJ2-2 and V is TRBV19; 13 bases map to TRBD2. This CDR3 region has 17 residues. Germline CDR1 and CDR2: LNHDA and SQIVND (reference sequence). The CDR3 nucleotides read TGTGCCAGTAGGGATCCCGGACTAGCGGGAGTGTCCGGGGAACTGTTTTTT. This gives the protein CASRDPGLAGVSGELFF.

The chain links TRBV27 to TRBJ2-1; 7 bases align to TRBD2. Germline V gene lookup returns CDR1 MNHEY and CDR2 SMNVEV (reference sequence). The CDR3 runs to 16 residues. After removal of 5 bases from V and 3 bases from J, the junction contained 10 bases not matched to a gene. The CDR3: CASSPRLALFYNEQFF. CDR3 in DNA: TGTGCCAGCAGTCCCCGACTAGCCCTCTTCTACAATGAGCAGTTCTTC.

CDR3 DNA sequence: TGTGCCAGCACCCTAGCGGGTAGCTACGAGCAGTACTTC. This codes for CASTLAGSYEQYF. The V gene is TRBV5-6, the J gene TRBJ2-7, with TRBD2 matching 8 bases. The CDR3 is 13 amino acids. Germline V gene sequence: CDR1 SGHDT, CDR2 YYEEEE. J lost 3 bases, V lost 6 bases, and 5 bases had no gene match.